This TCR beta chain was sequenced during a study of blood T cell repertoires in COVID-19. Turning to the study itself: Collection of acute and convalescent COVID-19 samples took place in the United States, Italy and Spain. T cells, B-cell-depleted T cells, or PBMCs supplied cDNA or gDNA.

Sequencing was performed with immunoSEQ multiplex PCR; in TCRdb, only in-frame clones are kept and a portion is missing. The table lists hundreds of thousands of clones, just over 85% of them singletons. Study members were between about 18 and 95 years old and lived in approximately 25 US regions. Two negative PCRs, clearance, or symptom resolution were required of recovered Cohort 3 donors. In germline, CDR1 is LGHNT, CDR2 FRNRAP. Trimming removed 5 bases from V and 2 bases from J, with 18 bases in between. The CDR3 totals 16 residues. Sequences were obtained from PBMCs or T cells enriched from blood (not recorded which). This clonotype originated in a man in his late teens or twenties who had recovered from COVID-19. The J gene is TRBJ2-5, the V gene TRBV12-5, with D possibly TRBD1 on 6 matching bases. Here the CDR3 DNA reads TGTGCTAGTGGTCCGGAACTGAACAGGGCTCAAGAGACCCAGTACTTC. Translated: CASGPELNRAQETQYF.